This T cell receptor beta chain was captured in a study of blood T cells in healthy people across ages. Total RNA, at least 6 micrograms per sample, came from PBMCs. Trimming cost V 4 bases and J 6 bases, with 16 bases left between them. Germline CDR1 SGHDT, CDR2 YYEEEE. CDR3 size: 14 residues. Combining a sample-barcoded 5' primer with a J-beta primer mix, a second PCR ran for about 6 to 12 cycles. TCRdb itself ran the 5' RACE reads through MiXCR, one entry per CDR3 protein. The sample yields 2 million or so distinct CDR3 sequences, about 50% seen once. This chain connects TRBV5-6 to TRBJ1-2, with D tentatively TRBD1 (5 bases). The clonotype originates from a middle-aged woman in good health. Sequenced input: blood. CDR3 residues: CASSGVGVENGYTF. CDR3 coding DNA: TGTGCCAGCAGCGGGGTAGGGGTTGAGAATGGCTACACCTTC.